This is a list of T cell receptor beta chains from one sample in a study of T cell responses to AZD1222 COVID-19 vaccine. TCRdb keeps only in-frame clones here, not all; method: immunoSEQ multiplex PCR. The sample lists fewer than 90,000 clones; roughly 86% were seen once. This specimen was peripheral blood, taken 28 days after the second AZD1222 dose. The receptors come from an adult who received the AZD1222 COVID-19 vaccine. Both conserved end residues are trimmed from each CDR3. The order of the fields is V gene, CDR3 protein.

TRBV7-8 | ASSLVHGRRNY
TRBV30 | AWSKLAGVHEQY
TRBV7-2 | ASSSRAGTGNTIY
TRBV10-1 | ASSDGAGSFEQY
TRBV25-1 | ASSEWNRPETEAF
TRBV2 | ASGSPIGFALPPNEKLF
TRBV19 | ASSPPVRMNTEAF
TRBV6-5 | ASIKGEFHTEAF
TRBV18 | ASSPTDRDRVEDTQY
TRBV19 | ASSAPGDEQY
TRBV4-1 | ASSPTAGATDTQY
TRBV6-2/TRBV6-3 | ASSLGLAQQTQY
TRBV30 | AWSQVAGRETQY
TRBV3-1/TRBV3-2 | ASSPGGPADTQY
TRBV20-1 | SASTGRATEAF
TRBV4-3 | ASTIAGGITDTQY
TRBV19 | ASRTGVYQGRNQPQH
TRBV7-2 | AGRARGNTEAF
TRBV5-4 | ASSLQGRDSPLH
TRBV24-1 | ATSDYRGGGTDTQY
TRBV4-3 | ASSQALTTDTQY
TRBV19 | ATDDRSTEAF
TRBV11-1 | ASSLFPSGSLETQY
TRBV6-2/TRBV6-3 | ASSSPGLAVNEQF
TRBV6-5 | ASRRQDTSGNTIY
TRBV27 | ASTTLGVTPLH
TRBV6-5 | ASSYSAGRTEAF
TRBV4-1 | ASPTEAF
TRBV30 | AWSGAVPGVGYT
TRBV18 | ASSPLKGDYGYT
TRBV6-2/TRBV6-3 | ASSYGTSGYEQY
TRBV7-6 | ASSLRRSGEYNEQF
TRBV7-2 | ASSFSRETQY
TRBV2 | ASSENSPLH
TRBV12-3/TRBV12-4 | ASSLKEGQPQH
TRBV2 | ASSGSGTSGSRGETKNIQY
TRBV2 | ASSEFTSGGQPQH
TRBV13 | ASSLQQGASSPLH
TRBV5-1 | ASGVRQGNNEQF
TRBV5-1 | ASSKALAGVSTGELF
TRBV6-5 | ASSYGASTDTQY
TRBV27 | ASSMGRNWYGYT